A selection of T cell receptor beta chains follows, all from one sample in a study of blood T cell repertoires in COVID-19. Profiled with immunoSEQ multiplex PCR; TCRdb holds only in-frame clones, not every one. The sample holds 150,000 to 200,000 clones, roughly 80% seen once. The sequenced material came from PBMCs or T cells enriched from blood (not recorded which). The source is a woman between 45 and 60 years old who had recovered from COVID-19. CDR3s leave out the opening cysteine and the closing phenylalanine or tryptophan. The order of the fields is J gene, CDR3 length, V gene, CDR3 protein.

J: TRBJ2-5; length: 12; V: TRBV6-6; CDR3: ASSYGRAGETQY
J: TRBJ2-1; length: 13; V: TRBV5-1; CDR3: ASSLALAGGDEQF
J: TRBJ2-3; length: 13; V: TRBV9; CDR3: ASSVSSGSTDTQY
J: TRBJ2-1; length: 10; V: TRBV29-1; CDR3: SVEETSHEQF
J: TRBJ1-6; length: 12; V: TRBV5-4; CDR3: ASSQEGLNSPLH
J: TRBJ2-5; length: 12; V: TRBV30; CDR3: AWSVRMSRETQY
J: TRBJ2-3; length: 13; V: TRBV9; CDR3: ASSPRDYYTDTQY
J: TRBJ2-5; length: 12; V: TRBV6-5; CDR3: ASSSTEEKETQY
J: TRBJ1-2; length: 14; V: TRBV29-1; CDR3: SVGLTGGTSNYGYT
J: TRBJ1-1; length: 11; V: TRBV14; CDR3: ASSPQGPLGAF
J: TRBJ1-4; length: 12; V: TRBV18; CDR3: ASSRGLGNEKLF
J: TRBJ2-1; length: 14; V: TRBV7-3; CDR3: ASSLRTRGAIVEQF
J: TRBJ2-1; length: 13; V: TRBV19; CDR3: ASSQLAGGRNEQF
J: TRBJ1-1; length: 12; V: TRBV6-2/TRBV6-3; CDR3: ASSRQGARTEAF
J: TRBJ2-3; length: 16; V: TRBV19; CDR3: ASSIARPGTGFRDTQY
J: TRBJ1-1; length: 13; V: TRBV28; CDR3: ASATPTGGFTEAF
J: TRBJ1-2; length: 12; V: TRBV3-1/TRBV3-2; CDR3: ASSRQGPIYGYT
J: TRBJ2-1; length: 14; V: TRBV25-1; CDR3: ASSPSTSGRNNEQF
J: TRBJ1-5; length: 12; V: TRBV28; CDR3: ASTVWQGPPPWH
J: TRBJ1-2; length: 12; V: TRBV7-9; CDR3: ASSLAEGTYGYT
J: TRBJ1-4; length: 13; V: TRBV25-1; CDR3: ASSESKGGLEKLF
J: TRBJ1-4; length: 16; V: TRBV5-1; CDR3: ASSLGLKTGMDSEKLF
J: TRBJ2-1; length: 13; V: TRBV13; CDR3: ASSSLGTSYNEQF
J: TRBJ2-1; length: 13; V: TRBV12-1; CDR3: ASSTTGLAGGEQF
J: TRBJ1-2; length: 11; V: TRBV7-9; CDR3: ASSLDTGSGYT
J: TRBJ1-3; length: 13; V: TRBV11-2; CDR3: ASSLQQGAGNTIY
J: TRBJ1-1; length: 11; V: TRBV6-5; CDR3: ATRGSVNTEAF
J: TRBJ2-5; length: 11; V: TRBV6-4; CDR3: ASSGGAGETQY
J: TRBJ1-3; length: 14; V: TRBV19; CDR3: ASTQGAPGGGNTIY
J: TRBJ2-1; length: 11; V: TRBV13; CDR3: ASSYPRRDEQF
J: TRBJ2-6; length: 13; V: TRBV27; CDR3: ASSLVVSGANVLT
J: TRBJ2-2; length: 12; V: TRBV5-1; CDR3: ASTMAGNTGELF
J: TRBJ1-2; length: 9; V: TRBV5-1; CDR3: ASSWGLGYT
J: TRBJ2-6; length: 14; V: TRBV28; CDR3: ASSPMGWGLAGGLT
J: TRBJ2-1; length: 10; V: TRBV7-9; CDR3: ASSSIPNEQF
J: TRBJ1-2; length: 13; V: TRBV7-9; CDR3: ASSPDRGRLYGYT
J: TRBJ1-1; length: 14; V: TRBV9; CDR3: ASSAPALTVNTEAF